This is a list of T cell receptor beta chains from one sample in a study of blood T cell repertoires in COVID-19. Using immunoSEQ multiplex PCR, the repertoire was profiled, and TCRdb retains in-frame clones only, with some absent. The sample yields 220,000 or so clones, about 80% seen once. The sequenced material came from peripheral blood. These receptors originate from a woman older than 75 with acute or convalescent COVID-19. Both conserved end residues are part of each CDR3. D genes are given only for firm matches. Clone sizes are given selectively: once, few, many, or a class where the clone is expanded.

J | D | V | size | DNA | CDR3
TRBJ1-2 | TRBD1 | TRBV10-3 | NA | TGTGCCATCAGTGAGTCAGACAGGGGGCCCTATGGCTACACCTTC | CAISESDRGPYGYTF
TRBJ1-3 | NA | TRBV7-2 | NA | TGTGCCAGCAGCAACCGGGAAACAAACACCATATATTTT | CASSNRETNTIYF
TRBJ1-2 | TRBD1 | TRBV7-2 | NA | TGTGCCAGCAGCTCGGGACAGGGTGGTTATGGCTACACCTTC | CASSSGQGGYGYTF
TRBJ2-1 | NA | TRBV7-2 | NA | TGTGCCAGCAGCTCCACTAGAATCGAAAATGAGCAGTTCTTC | CASSSTRIENEQFF
TRBJ1-5 | TRBD1 | TRBV28 | NA | TGTGCCAGCAGTTCCACCGGGACAGGGAATGGTGTCCAGCATTTT | CASSSTGTGNGVQHF
TRBJ1-3 | NA | TRBV2 | NA | TGTGCCAGCAGTCCCAACAGGCTCGGGAACACCATATATTTT | CASSPNRLGNTIYF
TRBJ2-1 | TRBD2 | TRBV28 | NA | TGTGCCAGCAGTCTGGGGACTAGCGCGAAATACAATGAGCAGTTCTTC | CASSLGTSAKYNEQFF
TRBJ2-5 | TRBD2 | TRBV5-5 | NA | TGTGCCAGCAGCTTGGGCTTTCGGAGCGGGGGGGCCCATCAAGAGACCCAGTACTTC | CASSLGFRSGGAHQETQYF
TRBJ2-7 | TRBD2 | TRBV7-9 | NA | TGTGCCAGCAGCTTCGGTCTAGCGGGGGTCGACGAGCAGTACTTC | CASSFGLAGVDEQYF
TRBJ1-1 | TRBD1 | TRBV18 | few | TGTGCCAGCTCACCCCGGACAGGGGTACGGAACACTGAAGCTTTCTTT | CASSPRTGVRNTEAFF
TRBJ1-1 | NA | TRBV5-1 | NA | TGCGCCAGCAGCCCGCAGGCGAGCGGGAACACTGAAGCTTTCTTT | CASSPQASGNTEAFF
TRBJ1-3 | NA | TRBV29-1 | NA | TGCAGCGTTCTTAGAGAACGAAACACCATATATTTT | CSVLRERNTIYF
TRBJ2-2 | NA | TRBV25-1 | once | TGTGCCAGCAGGAACGACAGGGAGGCCGGGGAGCTGTTTTTT | CASRNDREAGELFF
TRBJ1-3 | TRBD1 | TRBV2 | NA | TGTGCCAGCAACCTTGGAGGGACAGGGGGTTCAAACACCATATATTTT | CASNLGGTGGSNTIYF
TRBJ1-2 | TRBD1 | TRBV9 | NA | TGTGCCAGCAGCGTAGGGGGCAGGGGGCAGGAAGGCTACACCTTC | CASSVGGRGQEGYTF
TRBJ2-3 | TRBD2 | TRBV7-2 | NA | TGTGCCAGCAGCCTCCCTAGCGGGGGACGACGGTATTTT | CASSLPSGGRRYF
TRBJ1-2 | TRBD1 | TRBV27 | NA | TGTGCCAGCAGTTTACTACAGGGGGCTCACGGCTACACCTTC | CASSLLQGAHGYTF
TRBJ1-2 | TRBD1 | TRBV2 | once | TGTGCCAGCAGTGAGTACTGGCAGGGGGGCAATGGCTACACCTTC | CASSEYWQGGNGYTF
TRBJ2-1 | TRBD2 | TRBV3-1/TRBV3-2 | NA | TGTGCCAGCAGCCAAGAGAATAGCGGGGGTTACAATGAGCAGTTCTTC | CASSQENSGGYNEQFF
TRBJ1-1 | NA | TRBV7-2 | NA | TGTGCCAGCAGCCCAGGAAGGCTGGACACTGAAGCTTTCTTT | CASSPGRLDTEAFF
TRBJ2-5 | TRBD2 | TRBV7-9 | once | TGTGCCAGCAGCAACACCTTAACTAGCGGGGACCAAGAGACCCAGTACTTC | CASSNTLTSGDQETQYF
TRBJ1-1 | NA | TRBV19 | NA | TGTGCCAGTAGTATAGTTCCGACAGACGAAGCTTTCTTT | CASSIVPTDEAFF
TRBJ2-1 | NA | TRBV5-1 | NA | TGCGCCAGCAATCCCGGGACTGGAAATTACAATGAGCAGTTCTTC | CASNPGTGNYNEQFF
TRBJ2-7 | TRBD1 | TRBV6-5 | NA | TGTGCCAGCACAACCACCGGGACAGGATTCTACGAGCAGTACTTC | CASTTTGTGFYEQYF
TRBJ2-7 | TRBD1 | TRBV11-2 | NA | TGTGCCAGCAGCTTAGGGACAGGGGCCTCCTACGAGCAGTACTTC | CASSLGTGASYEQYF
TRBJ1-1 | TRBD1 | TRBV6-5 | NA | TGTGCCAGTGCGGGGACAGTGAACACTGAAGCTTTCTTT | CASAGTVNTEAFF
TRBJ1-6 | TRBD1 | TRBV11-2 | NA | TGTGCCAGCAGCTCCCAGCAGGGGGTGGGTTCACCCCTCCACTTT | CASSSQQGVGSPLHF
TRBJ2-2 | NA | TRBV5-1 | NA | TGCGCCAGCGGGGCAGGGATCACCGGGGAGCTGTTTTTT | CASGAGITGELFF
TRBJ2-3 | TRBD2 | TRBV7-2 | NA | TGTGCCAGCAGCTCCCAGACTAGCGGGAGAACAGATACGCAGTATTTT | CASSSQTSGRTDTQYF
TRBJ1-2 | NA | TRBV19 | NA | TGTGCGGCCGGGGCTAACTATGGCTACACCTTC | CAAGANYGYTF
TRBJ2-5 | NA | TRBV29-1 | NA | TGCAGCGTTGGGGCCGGGGGGCGAGAGACCCAGTACTTC | CSVGAGGRETQYF
TRBJ2-3 | NA | TRBV28 | NA | TGTGCCAGCAGTTCCCCACTAGGAGGGAGCGCAGATACGCAGTATTTT | CASSSPLGGSADTQYF
TRBJ2-2 | NA | TRBV14 | NA | TGTGCCAGCAGCCAAGAACCCTGGAGGGACACCGGGGAGCTGTTTTTT | CASSQEPWRDTGELFF
TRBJ2-2 | NA | TRBV6-5 | NA | TGTGCCAGCAGTAAATACTCCGGGGAGCTGTTTTTT | CASSKYSGELFF
TRBJ2-1 | TRBD2 | TRBV7-6 | many | TGTGCCAGCAGCTTAGCACTAGCGGGAGTATCTTACAATGAGCAGTTCTTC | CASSLALAGVSYNEQFF
TRBJ1-2 | NA | TRBV6-5 | NA | TGTGCCAGCAGTTCGACTGGACAGTCAGTGTATGGCTACACCTTC | CASSSTGQSVYGYTF
TRBJ1-4 | NA | TRBV5-1 | NA | TGCGCCAGCAGCTTCTTTGCCCAGGGACTTAATGAAAAACTGTTTTTT | CASSFFAQGLNEKLFF
TRBJ2-7 | TRBD1 | TRBV7-2 | NA | TGTGCCAGCAGCTTAAGCCAGGGGGCCTACGAGCAGTACTTC | CASSLSQGAYEQYF
TRBJ1-2 | NA | TRBV7-9 | NA | TGTGCCAGCAGCACCCTCACAGGGACCTATGGCTACACCTTC | CASSTLTGTYGYTF
TRBJ1-1 | NA | TRBV18 | few | TGTGCCAGCTCTGGACAGAGGATGAACACTGAAGCTTTCTTT | CASSGQRMNTEAFF
TRBJ1-2 | NA | TRBV5-4 | NA | TGTGCCAGCAGCTTGGAAATGCGGGGTAACTATGGCTACACCTTC | CASSLEMRGNYGYTF
TRBJ2-3 | TRBD1 | TRBV6-5 | NA | TGTGCCAGCAGACTATCGGGACAGGGAACAGATACGCAGTATTTT | CASRLSGQGTDTQYF
TRBJ1-1 | NA | TRBV7-2 | few | TGTGCCAGCAGCCCCTGGCACCGGAACACTGAAGCTTTCTTT | CASSPWHRNTEAFF
TRBJ1-2 | TRBD1 | TRBV29-1 | NA | TGCAGCGTCCACGACAGGGCGGGCGGCTACACCTTC | CSVHDRAGGYTF
TRBJ2-2 | NA | TRBV27 | NA | TGTGCCAGCAGTTTAGACAGCCAGCCCGGGGAGCTGTTTTTT | CASSLDSQPGELFF
TRBJ2-7 | TRBD2 | TRBV6-1 | NA | TGTGCCAGCAGTGAAACTAGCGGCTCCTACGAGCAGTACTTC | CASSETSGSYEQYF
TRBJ2-1 | NA | TRBV5-1 | NA | TGCGCCAGCAGCTCCCACCCGGGGAATGAGCAGTTCTTC | CASSSHPGNEQFF
TRBJ2-7 | TRBD2 | TRBV7-2 | NA | TGTGCCAGCAGCTTAAGACTAGCGGGGGTCTACTACGAGCAGTACTTC | CASSLRLAGVYYEQYF
TRBJ1-1 | NA | TRBV7-3 | NA | TGTGCCAGCAGTCGACTGGCCCGGGGGGGGATGTCGGACACTGAAGCTTTCTTT | CASSRLARGGMSDTEAFF
TRBJ1-1 | TRBD1 | TRBV2 | NA | TGTGCCAGCAGTGCAGGGGGAGCCCAGGCCATGAACACTGAAGCTTTCTTT | CASSAGGAQAMNTEAFF
TRBJ2-5 | NA | TRBV28 | once | TGTGCCAGCAGTTTGGGGGGGGCAGGGTTTAAAGAGACCCAGTACTTC | CASSLGGAGFKETQYF
TRBJ2-5 | NA | TRBV4-3 | NA | TGCGCCAGCAGCCAAGATCGTGGGGGACTCAAGTACTTC | CASSQDRGGLKYF
TRBJ2-2 | TRBD2 | TRBV7-8 | many | TGTGCCAGCAGCAGGACTAGCGGGACGAACACCGGGGAGCTGTTTTTT | CASSRTSGTNTGELFF
TRBJ2-3 | TRBD2 | TRBV7-2 | NA | TGTGCCAGCAGCTTATTCACTAGCGGGAACACAGATACGCAGTATTTT | CASSLFTSGNTDTQYF
TRBJ1-1 | NA | TRBV7-2 | NA | TGTGCCAGCAGCTCCCCGGGAAGGGCCAACACTGAAGCTTTCTTT | CASSSPGRANTEAFF
TRBJ2-7 | TRBD1 | TRBV5-8 | many | TGTGCCAGCAGCACAAGGACAGGGGTCTACGAGCAGTACTTC | CASSTRTGVYEQYF